The rows below give T cell receptor beta chains drawn from one sample of a study of vaccination and CD4 T cells after COVID-19. Their cognate antigens are unknown. TCRdb fed the PCR reads into MiXCR, producing one record per CDR3 protein. The table includes about 7,800 distinct CDR3 sequences, over 35% detected once. The sample comprised CD4+ T cells from blood, cultured in vitro. All receptors come from a human donor in good health. Both conserved end residues are part of each CDR3. D genes are given only for firm matches. Rows give clone size only sometimes, using once, few, many, or a class for an expanded clone.

v_gene	abundance	len	d_gene	j_gene	CDR3aa	CDR3nt
TRBV7-2	.	13	.	TRBJ1-2	CASSQELGYGYTF	TGCGCCAGCAGCCAAGAATTAGGCTATGGCTACACCTTC
TRBV20-1	.	13	.	TRBJ1-5	CSASLGADQPQHF	TGCAGTGCTAGCTTGGGTGCGGATCAGCCCCAGCATTTT
TRBV6-1	.	12	.	TRBJ2-7	CASSEVRVEQYF	TGTGCCAGCAGTGAAGTCCGGGTCGAGCAGTACTTC
TRBV5-4	.	13	.	TRBJ2-5	CASSLQGGETQYF	TGTGCCAGCAGCTTACAGGGAGGAGAGACCCAGTACTTC
TRBV5-4	.	15	.	TRBJ2-4	CASSFEGLAKNIQYF	TGTGCCAGCAGCTTCGAAGGACTAGCCAAAAACATTCAGTACTTC
TRBV6-1	few	17	TRBD1	TRBJ1-5	CASSGTGQALSNQPQHF	TGTGCCAGCAGTGGGACGGGACAGGCGCTTAGCAATCAGCCCCAGCATTTT
TRBV28	.	15	TRBD2	TRBJ2-1	CASSTRLAGANEQFF	TGTGCCAGCAGTACTAGACTAGCGGGGGCGAATGAGCAGTTCTTC
TRBV15	few	14	TRBD1	TRBJ1-2	CATSRDRGLYGYTF	TGTGCCACCAGCAGGGACAGGGGGCTCTATGGCTACACCTTC
TRBV20-1	few	13	.	TRBJ1-4	CSASIRANEKLFF	TGCAGTGCCAGTATCCGGGCTAATGAAAAACTGTTTTTT
TRBV6-1	.	17	TRBD2	TRBJ2-5	CASIRGGTSGSGETQYF	TGTGCCAGCATCAGGGGGGGGACTAGCGGGAGCGGCGAGACCCAGTACTTC
TRBV2	few	15	.	TRBJ1-1	CASSAEGQGISEAFF	TGTGCCAGCAGTGCTGAAGGGCAGGGGATCTCTGAAGCTTTCTTT
TRBV7-2	few	15	.	TRBJ2-7	CASSLAAGGGYEQYF	TGTGCCAGCAGCTTAGCGGCCGGGGGCGGCTACGAGCAGTACTTC
TRBV20-1	.	15	TRBD2	TRBJ2-3	CSALKRGRSTDTQYF	TGCAGTGCTCTTAAGCGGGGGCGGAGCACAGATACGCAGTATTTT
TRBV19	.	10	TRBD2	TRBJ2-5	CAAGVETQYF	TGTGCCGCGGGAGTCGAGACCCAGTACTTC
TRBV19	.	16	.	TRBJ1-5	CASSPWGGLGNQPQHF	TGTGCCAGTAGTCCTTGGGGGGGGCTCGGCAATCAGCCCCAGCATTTT
TRBV11-2	.	13	.	TRBJ2-7	CASSLVGQNEQYF	TGTGCCAGCAGCTTAGTGGGGCAGAACGAGCAGTACTTC
TRBV28	few	14	.	TRBJ1-2	CATDGQGAAYGYTF	TGTGCCACCGACGGGCAAGGGGCCGCCTATGGCTACACCTTC